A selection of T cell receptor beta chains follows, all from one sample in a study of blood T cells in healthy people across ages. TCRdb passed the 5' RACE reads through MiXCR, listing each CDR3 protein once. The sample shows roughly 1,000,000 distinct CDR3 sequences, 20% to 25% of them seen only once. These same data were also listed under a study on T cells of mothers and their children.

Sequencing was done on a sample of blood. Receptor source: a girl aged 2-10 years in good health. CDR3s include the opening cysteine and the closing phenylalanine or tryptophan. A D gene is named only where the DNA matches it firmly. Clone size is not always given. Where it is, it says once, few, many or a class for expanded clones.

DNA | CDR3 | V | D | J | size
TGTGCCAGCAGTTACGCCAGGCTCTCTGGAAACACCATATATTTT | CASSYARLSGNTIYF | TRBV2 | - | TRBJ1-3 | few
TGTGCCAGCACCTCCGGGCTTTATGGCTACACCTTC | CASTSGLYGYTF | TRBV12-3/TRBV12-4 | - | TRBJ1-2 | few
TGCGCCAGCAGCTTGGGACAAACCTACGGGCAGTACTTC | CASSLGQTYGQYF | TRBV5-1 | - | TRBJ2-7 | -
TGTGCCACCTCTAGAGCTAGCGGCCTCCCTTCCTACAATGAGCAGTTCTTC | CATSRASGLPSYNEQFF | TRBV15 | TRBD2 | TRBJ2-1 | -
TGCAGCGTCGGCACCCGCGCAAGAGATGCCAAAAACATTCAGTACTTC | CSVGTRARDAKNIQYF | TRBV29-1 | - | TRBJ2-4 | -
TGTGCCAGCAGCCCCTTGGACAGGGGAGATCAGCCCCAGCATTTT | CASSPLDRGDQPQHF | TRBV7-8 | TRBD1 | TRBJ1-5 | -
TGTGCCAGCAGCGCGGGGACAGGGGCCTCCTACAATGAGCAGTTCTTC | CASSAGTGASYNEQFF | TRBV9 | TRBD1 | TRBJ2-1 | -
TGCGCCAGCAGCCTTGGCGCCCGGGACAGGGTCGACTTC | CASSLGARDRVDF | TRBV5-1 | TRBD1 | TRBJ2-1 | -
TGTGCCAGCAGCGCACCACTAGCGGGAGAAATTCAGTACTTC | CASSAPLAGEIQYF | TRBV4-2 | TRBD2 | TRBJ2-4 | -
TGTGCCAGCAGCAAGTTACTAGCGGGGGGAGTTAATGAGCAGTTCTTC | CASSKLLAGGVNEQFF | TRBV7-9 | TRBD2 | TRBJ2-1 | -
TGTGCCAGCAGTCCCCTCGGGTGGGCAGGGGGCCTCCTTCGGAACTCACCCCTCCACTTT | CASSPLGWAGGLLRNSPLHF | TRBV28 | TRBD1 | TRBJ1-6 | -
TGTGCCAGCAGCCAATCAGGGTACTCTGGAAACACCATGTATTTT | CASSQSGYSGNTMYF | TRBV3-1 | - | TRBJ1-3 | -
TGTGCCAGCTTTAATTGGAGGGAAGATACGCAGTATTTT | CASFNWREDTQYF | TRBV12-3/TRBV12-4 | - | TRBJ2-3 | -
TGTGCCAGCAGTTTCGGGACTACCACAATGGCGCTCTTC | CASSFGTTTMALF | TRBV12-3/TRBV12-4 | TRBD2 | TRBJ2-1 | -
TGTGCCAGCAGCTTAGTGGGTGGGGGGCGGAGTACTGAAGCTTTCTTT | CASSLVGGGRSTEAFF | TRBV7-6 | - | TRBJ1-1 | -
TGTGCCAGCAGTCCCACCCAGGACGGGTACGAGCAGTACTTC | CASSPTQDGYEQYF | TRBV12-3/TRBV12-4 | - | TRBJ2-7 | few
TGTGCCAGCAGCGGGGAAGAAACCTACGAGCAGTACTTC | CASSGEETYEQYF | TRBV7-9 | - | TRBJ2-7 | few
TGTGCCGGCAGCTTCTTCAGGGCCGGTGAAAAACTGTTTTTT | CAGSFFRAGEKLFF | TRBV13 | - | TRBJ1-4 | few
TGTGCCAGCAGCCCTACTCCCCCGGGACTACCGGAAGAGACCCAGTACTTC | CASSPTPPGLPEETQYF | TRBV3-1 | TRBD2 | TRBJ2-5 | -
TGTGCCAGCAGCTATGGGGGACAGGGGGCGAGTGGCTACACCTTC | CASSYGGQGASGYTF | TRBV7-2 | TRBD1 | TRBJ1-2 | -
TGTGCCACCAGTGATACTAGCGGGGTCCGGTACAATGAGCAGTTCTTC | CATSDTSGVRYNEQFF | TRBV24-1 | TRBD2 | TRBJ2-1 | few
TGTGCCAGCACCCCGGCGCTAGATTGGACCGGGGAGCTGTTTTTT | CASTPALDWTGELFF | TRBV28 | - | TRBJ2-2 | few
TGTGCCATCAGTGCCAAGCGGTCTAGCACAGATACGCAGTATTTT | CAISAKRSSTDTQYF | TRBV10-3 | - | TRBJ2-3 | few
TGCAGTGCTAGAGAACCCTACGGGGAGCAGTTCTTC | CSAREPYGEQFF | TRBV20-1 | - | TRBJ2-1 | -
TGTGCCAGCTCACCGAACACAGGGTCCTACGAGCAGTACTTC | CASSPNTGSYEQYF | TRBV18 | - | TRBJ2-7 | -
TGTGCCAGCAGCTTACCTAGTCTCCATGAGCAGTTCTTC | CASSLPSLHEQFF | TRBV7-2 | - | TRBJ2-1 | -
TGTGCCAGCAGTGGAGAGATGGGGTCGGTGAAGACCGGGGAGCTGTTTTTT | CASSGEMGSVKTGELFF | TRBV6-1 | - | TRBJ2-2 | -
TGTGCCAGCAGCGACTCCCGGGACAGACCCTACGAGCAGTACTTC | CASSDSRDRPYEQYF | TRBV3-1 | TRBD1 | TRBJ2-7 | -
TGCGCCAGCAGCCCTTATTTCGGGGGAGCAAATAACAATGAGCAGTTCTTC | CASSPYFGGANNNEQFF | TRBV5-1 | - | TRBJ2-1 | -
TGTGCCAGCAGTCCTCTCCCGGAGCCCTTGACTGTTAATGAGCAGTTCTTC | CASSPLPEPLTVNEQFF | TRBV6-2/TRBV6-3 | - | TRBJ2-1 | -
TGTGCCAGTAAGGGCGGGGAGCCCTACGAGCAGTACTTC | CASKGGEPYEQYF | TRBV19 | - | TRBJ2-7 | -
TGTGCCAGCAAGACAAACCGTGAGGAAAAACTGTTTTTT | CASKTNREEKLFF | TRBV27 | - | TRBJ1-4 | few
TGTGCCAGCGGTCGAAATAGCGGGGGGGGAGCAGATACGCAGTATTTT | CASGRNSGGGADTQYF | TRBV4-2 | TRBD2 | TRBJ2-3 | few
TGTGCCAGCAGGTTCCTAGAGAATGAGCAGTTCTTC | CASRFLENEQFF | TRBV2 | - | TRBJ2-1 | -
TGTGCCAGCAGAGATCAGACAGGGTATCAGCCCCAGCATTTT | CASRDQTGYQPQHF | TRBV2 | TRBD1 | TRBJ1-5 | -
TGTGCTAGCAGCTTTCCCCCTCACCCTACGCAGTATTTT | CASSFPPHPTQYF | TRBV7-7 | - | TRBJ2-3 | few